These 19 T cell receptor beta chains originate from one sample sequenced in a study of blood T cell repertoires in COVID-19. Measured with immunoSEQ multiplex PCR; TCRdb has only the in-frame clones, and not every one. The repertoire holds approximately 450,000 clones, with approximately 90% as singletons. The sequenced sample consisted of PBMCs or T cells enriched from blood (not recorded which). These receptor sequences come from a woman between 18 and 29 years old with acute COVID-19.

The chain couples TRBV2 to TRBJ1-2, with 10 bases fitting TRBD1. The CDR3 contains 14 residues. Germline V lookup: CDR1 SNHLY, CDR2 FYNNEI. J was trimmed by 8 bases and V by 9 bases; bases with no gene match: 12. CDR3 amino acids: CASRSSGTGEGYTF. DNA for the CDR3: TGTGCCAGTCGAAGTTCCGGGACAGGGGAGGGCTACACCTTC.

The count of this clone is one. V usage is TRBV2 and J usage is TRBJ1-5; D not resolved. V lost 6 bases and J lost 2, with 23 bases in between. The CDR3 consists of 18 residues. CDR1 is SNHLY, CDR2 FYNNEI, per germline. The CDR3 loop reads CASSHYKTGSLRNQPQHF. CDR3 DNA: TGTGCCAGCAGCCATTATAAAACCGGGAGCCTACGCAATCAGCCCCAGCATTTT.

The CDR3 sequence: CASSGSSNQPQHF. In nucleotides, the CDR3 is TGTGCCAGCAGCGGGAGCAGCAATCAGCCCCAGCATTTT. V gene TRBV12-3 or TRBV12-4 combines with J gene TRBJ1-5; D ambiguous. The V gene lost 6 bases and the J gene lost 1 base, with 7 bases spanning the gap. The CDR3 totals 13 residues.

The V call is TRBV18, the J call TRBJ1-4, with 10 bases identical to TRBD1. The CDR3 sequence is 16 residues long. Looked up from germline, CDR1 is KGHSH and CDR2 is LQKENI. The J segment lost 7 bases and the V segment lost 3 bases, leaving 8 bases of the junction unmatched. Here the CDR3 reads CASSPFRTGGAEKLFF. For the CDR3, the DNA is TGTGCCAGCTCACCTTTTCGGACAGGGGGTGCTGAAAAACTGTTTTTT.

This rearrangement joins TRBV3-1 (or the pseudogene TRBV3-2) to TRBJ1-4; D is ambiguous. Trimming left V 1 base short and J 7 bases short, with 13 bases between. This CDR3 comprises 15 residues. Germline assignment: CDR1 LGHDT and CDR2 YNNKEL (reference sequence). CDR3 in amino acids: CASSQALGSGEKLFF. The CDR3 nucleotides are TGTGCCAGCAGCCAAGCCCTAGGGAGCGGTGAAAAACTGTTTTTT.

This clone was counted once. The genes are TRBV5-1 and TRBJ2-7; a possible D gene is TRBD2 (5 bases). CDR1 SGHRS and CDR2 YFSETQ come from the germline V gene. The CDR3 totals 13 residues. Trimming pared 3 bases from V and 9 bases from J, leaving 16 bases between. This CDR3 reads CASSSMHGERQYF. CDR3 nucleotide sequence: TGCGCCAGCAGCTCCATGCACGGGGAGCGGCAGTACTTC. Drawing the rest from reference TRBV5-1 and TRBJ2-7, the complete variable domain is KAGVTQTPRYLIKTRGQQVTLSCSPISGHRSVSWYQQTPGQGLQFLFEYFSETQRNKGNFPGRFSGRQFSNSRSEMNVSTLELGDSALYLCASSSMHGERQYFGPGTRLTVT.

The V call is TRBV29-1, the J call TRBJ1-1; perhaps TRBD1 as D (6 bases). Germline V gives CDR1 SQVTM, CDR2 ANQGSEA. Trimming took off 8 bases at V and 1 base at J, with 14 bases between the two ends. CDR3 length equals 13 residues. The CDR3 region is CSPYPRGNTEAFF. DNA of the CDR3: TGCAGCCCGTACCCCAGGGGGAACACTGAAGCTTTCTTT.

The CDR3 DNA reads TGTGCCAGCAGTGTACAGGGGACTCGGTTGGGCCAGAGCTCCTACGAGCAGTACTTC. Translated, it gives CASSVQGTRLGQSSYEQYF. The chain uses TRBV6-1 and TRBJ2-7; tentative D call: TRBD1 (7 bases). Germline V gene sequence: CDR1 MNHNS, CDR2 SASEGT. V was shortened by 4 bases and J by 0 bases, with 25 bases between the two germline ends. This CDR3 region has 19 residues.

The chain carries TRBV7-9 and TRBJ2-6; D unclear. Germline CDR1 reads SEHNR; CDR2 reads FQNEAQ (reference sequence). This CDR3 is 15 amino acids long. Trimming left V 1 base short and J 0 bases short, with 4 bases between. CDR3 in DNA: TGTGCCAGCAGCTTAGGTAACTCTGGGGCCAACGTCCTGACTTTC. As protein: CASSLGNSGANVLTF.

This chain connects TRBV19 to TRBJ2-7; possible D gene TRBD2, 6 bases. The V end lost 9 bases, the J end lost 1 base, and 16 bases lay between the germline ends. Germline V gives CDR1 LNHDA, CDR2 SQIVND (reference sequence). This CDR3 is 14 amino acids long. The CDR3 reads CASKRGYQSYEQYF. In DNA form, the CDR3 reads TGTGCCAGCAAACGGGGGTACCAATCCTACGAGCAGTACTTC.

CDR3 protein: CSAGRDGYTF. The CDR3 DNA is TGCAGTGCAGGGCGGGATGGCTACACCTTC. This rearrangement joins TRBV20-1 to TRBJ1-2; D unclear. The CDR3 has 10 amino acids. V was clipped by 6 bases and J by 6 bases, with 8 bases between them. Germline values: CDR1 DFQATT, CDR2 SNEGSKA (reference sequence).

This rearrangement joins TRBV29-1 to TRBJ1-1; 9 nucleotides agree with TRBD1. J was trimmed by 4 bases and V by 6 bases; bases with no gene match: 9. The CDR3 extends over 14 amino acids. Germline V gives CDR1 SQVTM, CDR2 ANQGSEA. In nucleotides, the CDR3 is TGCAGCGTACAAGGTGACAGGGGGAGCACTGAAGCTTTCTTT. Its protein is CSVQGDRGSTEAFF.

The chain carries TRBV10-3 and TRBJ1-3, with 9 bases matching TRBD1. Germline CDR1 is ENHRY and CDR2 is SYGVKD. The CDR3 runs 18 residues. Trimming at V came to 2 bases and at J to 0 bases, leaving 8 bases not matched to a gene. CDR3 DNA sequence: TGTGCCATCAGTGAGGGGAGGGAGACAGGGGGCTCTGGAAACACCATATATTTT. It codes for CAISEGRETGGSGNTIYF.

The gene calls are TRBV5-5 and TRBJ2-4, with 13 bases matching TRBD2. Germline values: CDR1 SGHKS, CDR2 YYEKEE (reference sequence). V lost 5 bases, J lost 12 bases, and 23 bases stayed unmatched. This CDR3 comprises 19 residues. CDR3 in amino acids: CASSSDRATTSGRARGQYF. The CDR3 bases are TGTGCCAGCAGTTCGGACAGGGCTACAACTAGCGGGAGGGCCAGAGGTCAGTACTTC.

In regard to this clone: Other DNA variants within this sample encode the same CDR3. The CDR3 is CATSGGSLADYEQYF. DNA of the CDR3: TGTGCCACCAGCGGAGGCTCACTAGCGGACTACGAGCAGTACTTC. The chain employs TRBV15 and TRBJ2-7, with 8 bases identical to TRBD2. J lost 3 bases, V lost 5 bases, and 9 bases had no gene match. The germline gives CDR1 LNHNV, CDR2 YYDKDF (reference sequence). CDR3 length: 15 amino acids.

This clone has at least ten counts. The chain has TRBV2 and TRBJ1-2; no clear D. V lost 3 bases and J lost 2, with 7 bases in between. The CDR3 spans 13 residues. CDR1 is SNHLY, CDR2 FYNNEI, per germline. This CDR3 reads CASSENTNYGYTF. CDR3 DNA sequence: TGTGCCAGCAGTGAGAACACCAACTATGGCTACACCTTC.

CDR3 loop: CASFSSYNEQFF. In nucleotides, the CDR3 is TGTGCCAGCTTTAGCTCCTACAATGAGCAGTTCTTC. The genes are TRBV28 and TRBJ2-1, with D hard to call. Trimming left V 8 bases short and J 0 bases short, with 5 bases between. The CDR3 extends over 12 amino acids. CDR1 is MDHEN and CDR2 is SYDVKM in the germline V gene. Full variable domain (remainder filled in from reference TRBV28 and TRBJ2-1): DVKVTQSSRYLVKRTGEKVFLECVQDMDHENMFWYRQDPGLGLRLIYFSYDVKMKEKGDIPEGYSVSREKKERFSLILESASTNQTSMYLCASFSSYNEQFFGPGTRLTVL.

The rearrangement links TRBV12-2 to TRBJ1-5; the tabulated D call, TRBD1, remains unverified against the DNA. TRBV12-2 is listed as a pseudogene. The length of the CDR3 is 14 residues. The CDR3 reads CASRLAAGYQPQHF. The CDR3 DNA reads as TGTGCAAGTCGCTTAGCGGCAGGGTATCAGCCCCAGCATTTT.

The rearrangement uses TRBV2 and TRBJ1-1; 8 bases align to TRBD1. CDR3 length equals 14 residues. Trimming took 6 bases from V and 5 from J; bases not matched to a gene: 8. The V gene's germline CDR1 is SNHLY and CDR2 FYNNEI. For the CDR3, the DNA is TGTGCCAGCAGCTCACGACAGGGGAGGACTGAAGCTTTCTTT. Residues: CASSSRQGRTEAFF.